Here is one T cell receptor (beta chain) with its context. What it binds is unknown. The sample comes from a study of blood T cells in healthy people across ages. The authors ran a second PCR of 7 to 11 cycles using a sample-barcoded 5' primer and a J-beta primer mix. The yield of each sample was at least 3 million CDR3-containing paired-end reads. TCRdb re-analysed the 5' RACE reads in MiXCR, keeping a single row per CDR3 protein. The sample holds about a million distinct CDR3 sequences, around 48% seen once. General observations from the study: Changes seen in expanded clonotypes were possibly confounded by donor CMV status left unknown.

CDR1 is SNHLY, CDR2 FYNNEI, per germline. The V end was cut by 7 bases, the J end by 0 bases, with 13 bases between. CDR3 length: 14 residues. This clonotype was sampled from a man aged 25-45 years in good health. The rearrangement links TRBV2 to TRBJ2-7; TRBD1 might be the D (6 bases). Material: blood. CDR3 DNA: TGTGCCAGCAATCAACGGGACAACTCCTACGAGCAGTACTTC. The encoded protein is CASNQRDNSYEQYF.